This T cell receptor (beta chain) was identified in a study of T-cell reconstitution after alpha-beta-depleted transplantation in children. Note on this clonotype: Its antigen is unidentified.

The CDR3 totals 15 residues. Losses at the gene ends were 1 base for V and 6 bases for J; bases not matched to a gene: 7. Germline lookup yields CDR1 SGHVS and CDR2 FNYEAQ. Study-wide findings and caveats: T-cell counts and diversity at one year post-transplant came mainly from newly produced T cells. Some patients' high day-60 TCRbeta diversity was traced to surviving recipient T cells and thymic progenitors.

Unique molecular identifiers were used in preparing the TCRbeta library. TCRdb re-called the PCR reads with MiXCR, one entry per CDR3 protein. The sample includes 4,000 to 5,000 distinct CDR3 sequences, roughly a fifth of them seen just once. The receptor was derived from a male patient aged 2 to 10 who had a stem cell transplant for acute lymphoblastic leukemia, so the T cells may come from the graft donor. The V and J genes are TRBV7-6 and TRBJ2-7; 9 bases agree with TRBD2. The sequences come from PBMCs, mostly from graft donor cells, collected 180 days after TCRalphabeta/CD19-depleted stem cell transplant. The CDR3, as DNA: TGTGCCAGCAGCTTAGTCGCGGGAGGGGGTGGCGAGCAGTACTTC. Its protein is CASSLVAGGGGEQYF.